This is a list of T cell receptor beta chains from one sample in a study of human T cells and chemical hapten exposure. TCRdb called the RACE reads again in MiXCR, with one record for every CDR3 protein. Of roughly 380,000 distinct CDR3 sequences in the sample, approximately 5.1% were seen once. This sample comprised whole blood, obtained in connection with sensitization to the hapten diphenylcyclopropenone (DPC). The receptors stem from a woman aged 50 to 65 with alopecia areata. Some clones in this sample may be carry-over from other donors' samples. Each CDR3 is given with its conserved first and last residue.

j_gene: TRBJ2-1; v_gene: TRBV12-3/TRBV12-4; len: 11; CDR3aa: CASSFERKQFF
j_gene: TRBJ1-2; v_gene: TRBV2; len: 14; CDR3aa: CASFRTGRNYGYTF
j_gene: TRBJ2-3; v_gene: TRBV18; len: 16; CDR3aa: CASPGQGTSSTDTQYF
j_gene: TRBJ2-1; v_gene: TRBV7-2; len: 14; CDR3aa: CASSLFLAGNEQFF
j_gene: TRBJ2-3; v_gene: TRBV12-3/TRBV12-4; len: 15; CDR3aa: CASRSGQASVNTQYF
j_gene: TRBJ1-2; v_gene: TRBV12-3/TRBV12-4; len: 15; CDR3aa: CASSLRHDTFYGYTF
j_gene: TRBJ2-3; v_gene: TRBV4-3; len: 16; CDR3aa: CASSQVQAGGTDTQYF
j_gene: TRBJ1-5; v_gene: TRBV7-2; len: 17; CDR3aa: CASSLGSRLGGNQPQHF
j_gene: TRBJ1-1; v_gene: TRBV12-3/TRBV12-4; len: 14; CDR3aa: CASSFNYRSGEAFF
j_gene: TRBJ2-1; v_gene: TRBV5-6; len: 15; CDR3aa: CASSLAGPSYNEQFF
j_gene: TRBJ2-5; v_gene: TRBV7-2; len: 15; CDR3aa: CASSLAPTFQETQYF
j_gene: TRBJ1-2; v_gene: TRBV28; len: 14; CDR3aa: CASNTFQGSHGYTF
j_gene: TRBJ2-1; v_gene: TRBV28; len: 15; CDR3aa: CASRRTGSSYNEQFF
j_gene: TRBJ2-7; v_gene: TRBV27; len: 14; CDR3aa: CASTPGAGSYEQYF
j_gene: TRBJ2-2; v_gene: TRBV14; len: 14; CDR3aa: CASSYLDNTGELFF
j_gene: TRBJ1-6; v_gene: TRBV29-1; len: 13; CDR3aa: CSVGGDGNSPLHF
j_gene: TRBJ2-3; v_gene: TRBV13; len: 15; CDR3aa: CASSSGTSPTDTQYF
j_gene: TRBJ2-1; v_gene: TRBV28; len: 15; CDR3aa: CASTAGLAGDNEQFF
j_gene: TRBJ2-7; v_gene: TRBV20-1; len: 12; CDR3aa: CSASDSSYEQYF
j_gene: TRBJ2-3; v_gene: TRBV24-1; len: 15; CDR3aa: CATSDAEEGADTQYF
j_gene: TRBJ2-7; v_gene: TRBV28; len: 12; CDR3aa: CASSLLEYEQYF
j_gene: TRBJ1-6; v_gene: TRBV7-9; len: 15; CDR3aa: CASSLHRVRDSPLHF
j_gene: TRBJ2-3; v_gene: TRBV29-1; len: 12; CDR3aa: CSVKEQGATQYF
j_gene: TRBJ1-2; v_gene: TRBV29-1; len: 13; CDR3aa: CSSWAGGPYGYTF
j_gene: TRBJ2-5; v_gene: TRBV3-1; len: 14; CDR3aa: CASSQMGFQETQYF
j_gene: TRBJ1-6; v_gene: TRBV28; len: 13; CDR3aa: CASTIGGSSPLHF
j_gene: TRBJ2-1; v_gene: TRBV9; len: 15; CDR3aa: CASSVAGAAENEQFF
j_gene: TRBJ2-5; v_gene: TRBV12-3/TRBV12-4; len: 14; CDR3aa: CASSLTGGPETQYF
j_gene: TRBJ2-3; v_gene: TRBV10-3; len: 12; CDR3aa: CAISDSTDTQYF
j_gene: TRBJ1-2; v_gene: TRBV4-3; len: 13; CDR3aa: CASSGGGPYGYTF
j_gene: TRBJ2-3; v_gene: TRBV5-1; len: 15; CDR3aa: CASSRGHGSTDTQYF
j_gene: TRBJ1-2; v_gene: TRBV12-3/TRBV12-4; len: 15; CDR3aa: CASRSGTGGYYGYTF
j_gene: TRBJ2-1; v_gene: TRBV9; len: 16; CDR3aa: CASSVALVVGDNEQFF
j_gene: TRBJ1-5; v_gene: TRBV15; len: 12; CDR3aa: CATAPPNKPQHF
j_gene: TRBJ2-1; v_gene: TRBV7-2; len: 16; CDR3aa: CASSLELISSYNEQFF
j_gene: TRBJ1-4; v_gene: TRBV5-5; len: 16; CDR3aa: CASRRQGGGTNEKLFF
j_gene: TRBJ2-7; v_gene: TRBV7-2; len: 14; CDR3aa: CASSPAQGSYEQYF
j_gene: TRBJ2-3; v_gene: TRBV6-1; len: 18; CDR3aa: CASSEFTLGGAQGDTQYF
j_gene: TRBJ2-2; v_gene: TRBV27; len: 12; CDR3aa: CASSPGNGELFF
j_gene: TRBJ1-6; v_gene: TRBV4-1; len: 15; CDR3aa: CASSQGEQGDSPLHF
j_gene: TRBJ1-6; v_gene: TRBV21-1; len: 16; CDR3aa: CASSTQGSSYNSPLHF
j_gene: TRBJ2-1; v_gene: TRBV4-3; len: 11; CDR3aa: CASSQAREQFF
j_gene: TRBJ2-1; v_gene: TRBV10-2; len: 14; CDR3aa: CASSVGDEYNEQFF